This passage covers 14 T cell receptor beta chains from one sample sequenced in a study of T cell changes during pregnancy in multiple sclerosis. Generated by immunoSEQ multiplex PCR, the TCRdb table keeps only in-frame clones and is missing some. The table has about 40,000 clones, about 92% seen once. Sequences were derived from CD4+ T cells from peripheral blood mononuclear cells, sampled in the third trimester of pregnancy. Receptor source: a female donor with multiple sclerosis, enrolled in a pregnancy study.

The rearrangement links TRBV5-1 to TRBJ2-1; 13 bases fit TRBD2. Germline V gene data show CDR1 as SGHRS and CDR2 as YFSETQ. The CDR3 has 19 amino acids. Germline trimming cut 1 base from V and 0 bases from J; bases unmatched to any gene: 7. The CDR3 bases are TGCGCCAGCAGCTTGATAGGACTAGCGGGAGTGGGCTCCTACAATGAGCAGTTCTTC. It is translated as CASSLIGLAGVGSYNEQFF.

A note on this clone: A read error may account for a junction end that differs from germline. The genes are TRBV2 and TRBJ2-4; 7 bases fit TRBD1. CDR1 SNHLY and CDR2 FYNNEI come from the germline V gene. This CDR3 region has 15 residues. The CDR3 sequence is CASRVFGTVKDIQYF. The CDR3 bases are TGTGCCAGCAGGGTTTTTGGGACAGTCAAAGACATTCAGTACTTC. The full variable domain, in which reference TRBV2 and TRBJ2-4 provide the parts outside the CDR3, is EPEVTQTPSHQVTQMGQEVILRCVPISNHLYFYWYRQILGQKVEFLVSFYNNEISEKSEIFDDQFSVERPDGSNFTLKIRSTKLEDSAMYFCASRVFGTVKDIQYFGAGTRLSVL.

The chain carries TRBV19 and TRBJ1-5; D is unclear. This CDR3 is 13 amino acids long. Trimming took 3 bases from V and 5 from J, leaving 8 bases between them. Germline CDR1 reads LNHDA; CDR2 reads SQIVND (reference sequence). The CDR3 DNA reads as TGTGCCAGTAGTATCTACGTGTATCAGCCCCAGCATTTT. Its protein is CASSIYVYQPQHF.

The chain uses TRBV29-1 and TRBJ2-1; D is perhaps TRBD1 (5 bases). Trimming pared 6 bases from V and 0 bases from J, leaving 15 bases between. Germline V gene lookup returns CDR1 SQVTM and CDR2 ANQGSEA. CDR3 length: 15 residues. CDR3 DNA: TGCAGCGTCTCAAATAGACAGAGCTCCTACAATGAGCAGTTCTTC. It encodes CSVSNRQSSYNEQFF.

The J gene is TRBJ2-7, the V gene TRBV5-1, with D perhaps matching TRBD1 (6 bases). The germline V and J ends were trimmed by 3 bases and 2 bases, with 24 bases remaining between them. The germline CDR1 and CDR2 sequences are SGHRS and YFSETQ. This CDR3 is built from 18 residues. CDR3 sequence reads: CASSSGVRVGTRTYEQYF. The CDR3 DNA follows: TGCGCCAGCAGCTCAGGGGTTAGGGTTGGGACACGCACCTACGAGCAGTACTTC.

The chain employs TRBV28 and TRBJ1-5; the match to TRBD1 covers 9 bases. The CDR3 runs to 13 residues. CDR1 is MDHEN, CDR2 SYDVKM, per germline. Germline trimming cut 8 bases from V and 5 bases from J; bases unmatched to any gene: 4. CDR3 region: CASATGGHQPQHF. CDR3 in DNA: TGTGCCAGCGCAACAGGGGGCCATCAGCCCCAGCATTTT.

The chain recombines TRBV4-3 with TRBJ1-5, with D perhaps matching TRBD1 (5 bases). This CDR3 has 15 residues. CDR1 and CDR2 from the germline V gene are LGHNA and YSLEER. Trimming removed 1 base at V and 3 bases at J, with 10 bases between. CDR3 sequence (DNA): TGCGCCAGCAGCCAAGGTCTCAGGGACAATCAGCCCCAGCATTTT. Its translation is CASSQGLRDNQPQHF.

Of note for this clone: Other DNA sequences in this specimen translate into the identical CDR3. The rearrangement links TRBV7-3 to TRBJ2-6; TRBD2 is a possible D gene (7 bases). The CDR3 consists of 16 residues. CDR1 is SGHTA and CDR2 is FQGTGA in the germline V gene. V was shortened by 2 bases and J by 2 bases, with 10 bases between the two germline ends. The CDR3 loop reads CASSLSGGAGANVLTF. The CDR3 DNA reads as TGTGCCAGCAGCTTATCGGGGGGCGCTGGGGCCAACGTCCTGACTTTC. Full variable domain (outside the CDR3, taken from reference TRBV7-3 and TRBJ2-6): GAGVSQTPSNKVTEKGKYVELRCDPISGHTALYWYRQSLGQGPEFLIYFQGTGAADDSGLPNDRFFAVRPEGSVSTLKIQRTERGDSAVYLCASSLSGGAGANVLTFGAGSRLTVL.

The genes are TRBV5-4 and TRBJ2-1, with D tentatively TRBD1 (5 bases). V lost 4 bases and J 9 bases, leaving 14 bases between the germline ends. Germline CDR1 SGHNT, CDR2 YYREEE (reference sequence). The CDR3 extends over 13 amino acids. The CDR3 region has the DNA TGTGCCAGCAGCCCCGGACCGACAGCTGAGCAGTTCTTC. It translates to CASSPGPTAEQFF.

V and J are TRBV6-1 and TRBJ2-7; TRBD1 is a possible D gene (6 bases). The CDR3 extends over 14 amino acids. Germline assignment: CDR1 MNHNS and CDR2 SASEGT. V lost 6 bases and J 0 bases, leaving 12 bases between the germline ends. The CDR3, as DNA: TGTGCCAGCAGACCTACAGGGCGCTCCTACGAGCAGTACTTC. Its protein product is CASRPTGRSYEQYF.

The chain employs TRBV12-5 and TRBJ1-4, with no clear D. V was clipped by 1 base and J by 4 bases, with 7 bases between them. There are 14 residues in the CDR3. Germline CDR1 and CDR2: LGHNT and FRNRAP. The CDR3 region has the DNA TGTGCTAGTGGTTTGGGGCAGATTAATGAAAAACTGTTTTTT. Translated: CASGLGQINEKLFF.

In nucleotides, the CDR3 is TGCGCCAGCAGCTTGGCCACAGAAACCAACGTCCTGACTTTC. The encoded protein is CASSLATETNVLTF. The V and J genes are TRBV5-1 and TRBJ2-6; D is ambiguous. CDR1 and CDR2 (germline): SGHRS, YFSETQ. Between the trimmed V and J ends, which lost 0 bases and 8 bases, there was a span of 9 bases. The CDR3 consists of 14 residues.

This rearrangement joins TRBV18 to TRBJ1-1; unclear D gene. V was pared by 4 bases and J by 1 base, with 10 bases between. This CDR3 has 14 amino acids. Germline V gene data show CDR1 as KGHSH and CDR2 as LQKENI. CDR3 nucleotides: TGTGCCAGCTCACTCGGAACAGCGAACACTGAAGCTTTCTTT. This translates into CASSLGTANTEAFF.

This chain uses TRBV9 with TRBJ2-5, with 12 nucleotides matching TRBD2. Germline values: CDR1 SGDLS, CDR2 YYNGEE. This CDR3 has 16 residues. Trimming took 1 base from V and 5 from J; bases not matched to a gene: 6. CDR3 sequence (DNA): TGTGCCAGCAGCGTACTTTCTAGCGGGAGGGCCGAGACCCAGTACTTC. It is translated as CASSVLSSGRAETQYF.